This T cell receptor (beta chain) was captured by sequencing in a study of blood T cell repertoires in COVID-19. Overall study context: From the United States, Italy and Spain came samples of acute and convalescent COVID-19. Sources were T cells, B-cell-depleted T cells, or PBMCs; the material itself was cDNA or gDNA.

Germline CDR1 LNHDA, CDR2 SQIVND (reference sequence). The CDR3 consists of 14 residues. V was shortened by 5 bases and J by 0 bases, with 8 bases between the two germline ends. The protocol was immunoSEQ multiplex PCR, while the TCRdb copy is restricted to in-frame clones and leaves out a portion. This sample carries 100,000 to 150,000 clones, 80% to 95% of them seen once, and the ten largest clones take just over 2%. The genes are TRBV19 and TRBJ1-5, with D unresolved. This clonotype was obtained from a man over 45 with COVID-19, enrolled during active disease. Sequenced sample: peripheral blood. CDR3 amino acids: CASSSHYSNQPQHF. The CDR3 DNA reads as TGTGCCAGTAGTTCCCACTATAGCAATCAGCCCCAGCATTTT.